The present T cell receptor (beta chain) was sequenced within a study of cytomegalovirus exposure and HLA in healthy donors. Study at large: An analysis done earlier identified 120 million or so unique TCR beta sequences from around 180 million T cells.

Turning to this clone: Its antigen is undetermined.

The CDR3 sequence is 16 residues long. The germline CDR1 and CDR2 sequences are SGHTA and FQGNSA. J gave up 4 bases and V 7 bases, and 10 bases lay outside the gene matches. The PCR ran on 60 Vbeta and 13 Jbeta primers. TCRdb keeps only in-frame clones here, not all; method: immunoSEQ multiplex PCR. The repertoire includes around 140,000 clones, approximately 78% of them detected once, and about 3.4% sits in the top ten. Study conclusions and caveats: Some segments of the V type, notably TRBV6-2 and TRBV6-3, were excluded as indistinguishable. TCR beta chains numbering 164 were designated cytomegalovirus-associated. Reported findings show TCR beta sequences accurately forecast HLA-A and HLA-B alleles in most subjects.

The rearrangement joins TRBV7-2 to TRBJ2-3; 11 positions agree with TRBD1. Sequencing was carried out using PBMCs. The sequence came from a man younger than 35 in good health and CMV-seropositive. CDR3 protein: CASTSRTGGASDTQYF. DNA for the CDR3: TGTGCCAGCACCTCAAGGACAGGGGGCGCGTCAGATACGCAGTATTTT.